Each of the 21 T cell receptor beta chains below was sequenced from the same sample in a study of T cell clonality in common variable immunodeficiency. Findings of the study overall: Fewer deletions and N-nucleotide insertions were reportedly seen in common variable immunodeficiency TCR beta sequences.

No antigen is known for these receptors. TCRdb keeps only in-frame clones here, not all; method: immunoSEQ multiplex PCR. Observed in the sample are 25,000 to 30,000 clones, none of them singletons. The specimen was peripheral blood mononuclear cells. The receptors were sampled from a human donor with common variable immunodeficiency.

In the case of this clone: Read sequence stops 3 residues before the CDR3 end, and the germline J gene provides the missing end. V is TRBV7-2 and J is TRBJ2-7; perhaps TRBD1 as D (6 bases). This CDR3 spans 18 amino acids. V was cut by 0 bases and J by 3 bases, with 21 bases left in between. CDR1 SGHTA and CDR2 FQGNSA come from the germline V gene. The DNA read from the CDR3 is TGTGCCAGCAGCTTAGCGGGGCAGGGGCAGGGATATTTCTACGAG. This codes for CASSLAGQGQGYFYE. The entire CDR3 is CASSLAGQGQGYFYEQYF.

This clone was seen many times. The read stops 3 residues short of the end of the CDR3; the missing end is completed from the germline J gene. V gene TRBV19 combines with J gene TRBJ2-2; D gene unclear. Deletions cut 10 bases from V and 3 bases from J, with 9 bases between. Germline V lookup: CDR1 LNHDA, CDR2 SQIVND (reference sequence). CDR3 size: 12 residues. Incomplete CDR3 DNA: TGTGCCACTCTGGCTTACACCGGGGAG. Translated: CATLAYTGE. The CDR3 reads in full as CATLAYTGELFF.

Comment on this clone: The read ends 3 residues shy of where the CDR3 ends; the end is completed using the germline J gene. The chain employs TRBV2 and TRBJ1-3; possible D gene TRBD1, 6 bases. Germline CDR1 SNHLY, CDR2 FYNNEI. V lost 4 bases, J lost 2 bases, and 9 bases lay in between. This CDR3 comprises 14 residues. CDR3 bases read: TGTGCCAGCAGTGTAGACAGGACTGGAAACACC. Translated, it gives CASSVDRTGNT. The entire CDR3 protein is CASSVDRTGNTIYF.

Remarks on this clone: The read ends 3 residues before the CDR3 terminus; that terminus is restored from the germline J gene. The chain couples TRBV19 to TRBJ1-5; D not resolved. The CDR3 length is 13 residues. Germline V gene lookup returns CDR1 LNHDA and CDR2 SQIVND (reference sequence). The V end lost 6 bases, the J end lost 6 bases, and 12 bases lay between the germline ends. The part of the CDR3 DNA that was read is TGTGCCAGTAGCCCCGTTTATAGTCAGCCC. Protein: CASSPVYSQP. The entire CDR3 reads CASSPVYSQPQHF.

This clone was detected only a few times. Read data end 3 residues before the CDR3 end; the end is taken from the germline J gene. Other DNA sequences in this sample translate to the same CDR3. V is TRBV19 and J is TRBJ1-3, with D unclear. Looked up from germline, CDR1 is LNHDA and CDR2 is SQIVND (reference sequence). V shed 4 bases and J shed 0 bases, with 16 bases lying between them. This CDR3 region has 17 residues. The DNA read from the CDR3 is TGTGCCAGTAGTACACCCGCCCGACAATTCTCTGGAAACACC. It specifies CASSTPARQFSGNT. The entire CDR3 sequence reads CASSTPARQFSGNTIYF.

Only a few counts were recorded for this clone. The read falls 3 residues short of the CDR3 end, and the missing part is taken from the germline J gene. The chain carries TRBV6-2 or TRBV6-3 and TRBJ2-5; 7 bases line up with TRBD1. CDR3 length: 14 amino acids. Germline V gene data show CDR1 as MNHEY and CDR2 as SVGEGT. V shed 5 bases, J shed 4 bases, and the junction held 7 bases outside the gene matches. The sequenced part of the CDR3 DNA is TGTGCCAGCAGTGGCCAGGGGGTAGGAGAGACC. It translates to CASSGQGVGET. From start to end, the CDR3 is CASSGQGVGETQYF.

This clone was recorded at least ten times. The read gets to within 3 residues of the CDR3 end, and the germline J gene fills in the rest. This chain uses TRBV7-2 with TRBJ1-1; TRBD1 might be the D (6 bases). Germline V gene lookup returns CDR1 SGHTA and CDR2 FQGNSA. V was clipped by 5 bases and J by 4 bases, with 11 bases between them. There are 13 residues in the CDR3. The DNA read from the CDR3 is TGTGCCAGCAGCCCGGGGGGGGCCACTGAA. Translation gives CASSPGGATE. The complete CDR3 sequence is CASSPGGATEAFF.

This clone was seen many times. The read terminates 3 residues ahead of where the CDR3 ends, so the germline J gene completes it. The chain has TRBV19 and TRBJ2-4; D may be TRBD1 (5 bases). The germline gives CDR1 LNHDA, CDR2 SQIVND (reference sequence). The CDR3 contains 14 residues. Trimming pared 8 bases from V and 1 base from J, leaving 12 bases between. The covered CDR3 bases are TGTGCCAGTGGACCGACAGCGGCCAAAAACATT. It translates to CASGPTAAKNI. The entire CDR3 protein is CASGPTAAKNIQYF. Full variable domain (rest looked up from reference TRBV19 and TRBJ2-4): DGGITQSPKYLFRKEGQNVTLSCEQNLNHDAMYWYRQDPGQGLRLIYYSQIVNDFQKGDIAEGYSVSREKKESFPLTVTSAQKNPTAFYLCASGPTAAKNIQYFGAGTRLSVL.

This clone was observed at least ten times. The read ends 3 residues shy of where the CDR3 ends; the end is completed using the germline J gene. This chain connects TRBV19 to TRBJ2-2; 13 bases match TRBD2. Germline V gene data show CDR1 as LNHDA and CDR2 as SQIVND (reference sequence). V lost 5 bases to trimming and J lost 2 bases; unmatched junction nucleotides: 8. The CDR3 runs 18 residues. The CDR3 DNA, read in part, is TGTGCCAGTAGTCCGAGACTAGCGGGGGGAAAAAACACCGGGGAG. It specifies CASSPRLAGGKNTGE. The CDR3 in its entirety is CASSPRLAGGKNTGELFF.

This clone was observed at least ten times. The missing CDR3 end, 3 residues past where the read stops, is filled in from the germline J gene. The chain is built from TRBV7-3 and TRBJ1-2; TRBD1 agrees at 9 bases. V was pared by 5 bases and J by 7 bases, with 5 bases of the junction left unmatched. This CDR3 is built from 13 residues. Germline values: CDR1 SGHTA, CDR2 FQGTGA. The CDR3 protein is CASSHRQGGGYTF. The sequenced CDR3 bases are TGTGCCAGCAGCCACCGACAGGGGGGTGGC. Full variable domain (rest looked up from reference TRBV7-3 and TRBJ1-2): GAGVSQTPSNKVTEKGKYVELRCDPISGHTALYWYRQSLGQGPEFLIYFQGTGAADDSGLPNDRFFAVRPEGSVSTLKIQRTERGDSAVYLCASSHRQGGGYTFGSGTRLTVV.

This clone has a count of ten or more. CDR3 sequence reads: CASTGTGERDTQYF. The sequenced CDR3 bases are TGTGCCAGCACTGGGACAGGGGAGCGCGATACG. The V call is TRBV13, the J call TRBJ2-3, with 10 bases identical to TRBD1. The read terminates 3 residues ahead of where the CDR3 ends, so the germline J gene completes it. The CDR3 consists of 14 residues. Germline V CDR1 and CDR2: PRHDT, FYEKMQ (reference sequence). V lost 7 bases, J lost 6 bases, and 7 bases stayed unmatched.

This clone was counted between two and nine times. Read coverage stops 3 residues before the CDR3 terminus; the germline J gene supplies the remainder. The rearrangement uses TRBV7-2 and TRBJ2-5, with D possibly TRBD1 on 5 matching bases. The CDR3 is made up of 14 amino acids. With 5 bases removed from V and 4 bases from J, the gap between germline ends came to 14 bases. Germline CDR1 and CDR2: SGHTA and FQGNSA. CDR3: CASSLTGPRETQYF. The sequenced part of the CDR3 DNA is TGTGCCAGCAGCCTCACAGGCCCCAGAGAGACC.

Note on this clone: The CDR3 is cut off 3 residues early in the read; its end comes from the germline J gene. This sequence joins TRBV7-2 and TRBJ2-5; D remains ambiguous. V lost 7 bases and J lost 2, with 11 bases in between. Germline CDR1 SGHTA, CDR2 FQGNSA. CDR3 length: 13 amino acids. CDR3 DNA, as far as it was read: TGTGCCAGCAAGCTTGCTAGACAAGAGACC. Protein product: CASKLARQET. The entire CDR3 is CASKLARQETQYF. Full variable domain (missing parts from reference TRBV7-2 and TRBJ2-5): GAGVSQSPSNKVTEKGKDVELRCDPISGHTALYWYRQSLGQGLEFLIYFQGNSAPDKSGLPSDRFSAERTGGSVSTLTIQRTQQEDSAVYLCASKLARQETQYFGPGTRLLVL.

On this clone itself: With the read ending 3 residues before the CDR3 end, the germline J gene is used to fill in that end. V is TRBV7-9 and J is TRBJ2-7, with a tentative D call TRBD1 (5 bases). The V and J ends lost 2 bases and 5 bases respectively, with 16 bases between them. The CDR3 runs 15 residues. The germline V gene has CDR1 SEHNR and CDR2 FQNEAQ (reference sequence). CDR3 bases read: TGTGCCAGCAGCTTAATAACTTATGTGGGGCACGAG. Encoded protein: CASSLITYVGHE. The full CDR3 reads CASSLITYVGHEQYF.

This clone is judged medium-sized (0.01 to 0.1%). The sequence runs out 3 residues before the end of the CDR3; the remainder is reconstructed from the germline J gene. The same CDR3 is also encoded by other DNA sequences in this sample. The rearrangement joins TRBV30 to TRBJ1-5; perhaps TRBD1 as D (5 bases). From germline, CDR1 is GTSNPN and CDR2 SVGIG (reference sequence). The V end was cut by 2 bases, the J end by 0 bases, with 8 bases between. The CDR3 consists of 14 residues. CDR3 sequence reads: CAWSRGGSNQPQHF. The sequenced CDR3 bases are TGTGCCTGGAGTAGGGGAGGTAGCAATCAGCCC. Looking up the rest from reference TRBV30 and TRBJ1-5 gives the full variable domain: SQTIHQWPATLVQPVGSPLSLECTVEGTSNPNLYWYRQAAGRGLQLLFYSVGIGQISSEVPQNLSASRPQDRQFILSSKKLLLSDSGFYLCAWSRGGSNQPQHFGDGTRLSIL.

Many counts were recorded for this clone. The read ends 3 residues early relative to the CDR3; the germline J gene fills the gap. The chain has TRBV18 and TRBJ2-7; D uncertain. V dropped 1 base and J dropped 2 bases, with 6 bases sitting between them. The length of the CDR3 is 13 residues. The germline gives CDR1 KGHSH, CDR2 LQKENI. CDR3 DNA, as far as it was read: TGTGCCAGCTCACCACAACAGACCTACGAG. Protein product: CASSPQQTYE. The whole CDR3 is CASSPQQTYEQYF.

This clone was observed a few times. The read stops 3 residues short of the end of the CDR3; the missing end is completed from the germline J gene. The gene calls are TRBV30 and TRBJ2-5; D not certain. The CDR3 runs 11 residues. Deletions cut 0 bases from V and 5 bases from J, with 4 bases between. Germline assignment: CDR1 GTSNPN and CDR2 SVGIG (reference sequence). CDR3 amino acids: CAWSVGETQYF. CDR3 DNA (partial): TGTGCCTGGAGTGTAGGGGAGACC.

Remarks on this clone: The read finishes 3 residues shy of the CDR3 end, and the germline J gene is used to complete it. The chain employs TRBV7-9 and TRBJ2-5, with a weak D call TRBD1 (6 bases). Trimming cost V 3 bases and J 3 bases, with 8 bases left between them. Germline lookup yields CDR1 SEHNR and CDR2 FQNEAQ (reference sequence). There are 13 residues in the CDR3. CDR3 bases read: TGTGCCAGCAGCTTCTACAGGGAAGAGACC. Its protein product is CASSFYREET. The entire CDR3 protein reads CASSFYREETQYF. Full variable domain (rest looked up from reference TRBV7-9 and TRBJ2-5): DTGVSQNPRHKITKRGQNVTFRCDPISEHNRLYWYRQTLGQGPEFLTYFQNEAQLEKSRLLSDRFSAERPKGSFSTLEIQRTEQGDSAMYLCASSFYREETQYFGPGTRLLVL.

Concerning this clone itself: The read stops 3 residues short of the end of the CDR3; the missing end is completed from the germline J gene. This chain connects TRBV7-8 to TRBJ1-5; 8 positions agree with TRBD1. Unmatched junction bases numbered 1, after V lost 3 bases and J lost 0 bases. This CDR3 comprises 15 residues. The germline CDR1 and CDR2 sequences are SGHVS and FQNEAQ. The DNA read from the CDR3 is TGTGCCAGCAGCTTTGACAGGGGTAGCAATCAGCCC. Encoded protein: CASSFDRGSNQP. The whole CDR3 reads CASSFDRGSNQPQHF.

This clone came up a few times. The read is 3 residues too short to cover the CDR3 end, so that end is filled in from the germline J gene. The chain combines TRBV7-2 with TRBJ1-2; possible D gene TRBD1, 6 bases. The CDR3 is made up of 15 amino acids. Germline CDR1 reads SGHTA; CDR2 reads FQGNSA. V was trimmed by 2 bases and J by 5 bases, leaving 15 bases between them. This CDR3 reads CASSLRGDTGYGYTF. The CDR3 bases that were read are TGTGCCAGCAGCTTACGAGGGGACACCGGATATGGC.

With respect to this clone: From the germline J gene comes the end of the CDR3, since the read stops 3 residues before it. V and J are TRBV6-2 or TRBV6-3 and TRBJ2-1, with D unclear. Germline CDR1 MNHEY, CDR2 SVGEGT. The CDR3 has 15 amino acids. Trimming stripped 4 bases from V and 6 bases from J, with 16 bases between. The CDR3 DNA, read in part, is TGTGCCAGCAGTTCCCACACCTCGAGGCCCAATGAG. Protein product: CASSSHTSRPNE. The CDR3 reads in full as CASSSHTSRPNEQFF.